Listed below are T cell receptor beta chains from one sample, sequenced in a study of T cell responses to AZD1222 COVID-19 vaccine. Produced via immunoSEQ multiplex PCR; TCRdb's table is partial and in-frame only. The data hold approximately 140,000 clones, with about nine tenths observed a single time. Source: peripheral blood, taken on day 0 of AZD1222 vaccination. These TCRs come from an adult in good health. CDR3s include the opening cysteine and the closing phenylalanine or tryptophan. Fields, in order: D gene, J gene, V gene, clone size, CDR3 DNA, CDR3 protein. D genes are given only for firm matches. Clone size is given for some rows only: seen once, a few or many times, or a class if the clone is expanded.

>-|TRBJ1-1|TRBV7-2|-
TGTGCCAGCAGAACTTCTGGGAACACTGAAGCTTTCTTT
CASRTSGNTEAFF
>-|TRBJ1-1|TRBV6-2/TRBV6-3|-
TGTGCCAGCAGTTGGCCGCCGGGGCAGGGGATCATGAACACTGAAGCTTTCTTT
CASSWPPGQGIMNTEAFF
>-|TRBJ1-2|TRBV3-1/TRBV3-2|-
TGTGCCAGCAGCCATAGCTATGGCTACACCTTC
CASSHSYGYTF
>TRBD1|TRBJ2-7|TRBV15|once
TGTGCCACCAGCAGAGATTCGGGACAGGGTGTATCCTACGAGCAGTACTTC
CATSRDSGQGVSYEQYF
>-|TRBJ1-4|TRBV28|-
TGTGCCAGCAGAGGGACGGCGCGGGGTGAAAAACTGTTTTTT
CASRGTARGEKLFF
>TRBD1|TRBJ1-2|TRBV30|-
TGTGCCTGGACGAGGGGGGACAGAGAATTCCATGGCTACACCTTC
CAWTRGDREFHGYTF
>TRBD2|TRBJ2-7|TRBV7-2|few
TGTGCCAGCAGACCAAGCGGGGGGGCCAACGAGCAGTACTTC
CASRPSGGANEQYF
>-|TRBJ1-3|TRBV9|-
TGTGCCAGCAGCCCCCGGCTTGGGTCAGGGATTGGAAACACCATATATTTT
CASSPRLGSGIGNTIYF
>-|TRBJ1-6|TRBV11-2|-
TGTGCCAGCAGCTTAGTTAGGGCGGGGAATTCACCCCTCCACTTT
CASSLVRAGNSPLHF
>-|TRBJ2-1|TRBV19|-
TGTGCCACTTCCTCCCAGGGCGGAAATGAGCAGTTCTTC
CATSSQGGNEQFF
>TRBD1|TRBJ2-5|TRBV18|-
TGTGCCAGCTCACCCCAGGACGCGACAGGGGAGACCCAGTACTTC
CASSPQDATGETQYF
>TRBD1|TRBJ1-2|TRBV28|-
TGTGCCAGCAGTCGCCGGACAGGGCGGGGTGGCTACACCTTC
CASSRRTGRGGYTF
>-|TRBJ1-2|TRBV2|-
TGTGCCAGCAGTGCACAAGGACCTGGATATGGCTACACCTTC
CASSAQGPGYGYTF
>-|TRBJ2-1|TRBV7-2|-
TGTGCCAGCAGCTTAATGTTCGGAGCCAATGAGCAGTTCTTC
CASSLMFGANEQFF
>TRBD1|TRBJ2-1|TRBV6-2/TRBV6-3|-
TGTGCCAGCAGTTACACCTTTTACAGGGGCTCCTACAATGAGCAGTTCTTC
CASSYTFYRGSYNEQFF
>TRBD1|TRBJ1-1|TRBV7-8|-
TGTGCCAGCGGCAAGACAGGGTGGAACACTGAAGCTTTCTTT
CASGKTGWNTEAFF
>-|TRBJ2-3|TRBV5-4|medium-sized
TGTGCCAGCAGTTCAACAGGGTATCGTCGCACAGATACGCAGTATTTT
CASSSTGYRRTDTQYF
>-|TRBJ1-3|TRBV2|-
TGTGCCAGGGCTGGGGTAGCTGGAAACACCATATATTTT
CARAGVAGNTIYF
>-|TRBJ2-7|TRBV30|-
TGTGCCTGGAGTGAAGGGGGAATTAACGAGCAGTACTTC
CAWSEGGINEQYF
>TRBD1|TRBJ1-6|TRBV27|-
TGTGCCAGCAGTGACAGGGGCGTGAATTCACCCCTCCACTTT
CASSDRGVNSPLHF
>TRBD2|TRBJ2-1|TRBV30|-
TGTGCCTGGAGTGTTCTCGGGGGGGGCAATGAGCAGTTCTTC
CAWSVLGGGNEQFF
>TRBD1|TRBJ2-2|TRBV27|-
TGTGCCAGCAGTTTATTCCCCCAAAGACAGGGGGCCAGGACCGGGGAGCTGTTTTTT
CASSLFPQRQGARTGELFF
>-|TRBJ2-7|TRBV4-3|-
TGCGCCAGCAGCCAAGAGATCCAGGGGGGATCCTACGAGCAGTACTTC
CASSQEIQGGSYEQYF
>-|TRBJ1-2|TRBV4-3|-
TGCGCCAGCAGCCAAGATCTGTTGGCCAGGGCATACGGCTACACCTTC
CASSQDLLARAYGYTF
>-|TRBJ2-7|TRBV23-1|-
TGCGCCAGCAACCGAATAAGGTCTTCGGGACCCCCGAACGAGCAGTACTTC
CASNRIRSSGPPNEQYF
>TRBD1|TRBJ1-5|TRBV4-1|-
TGCGCCAGCAGCTCCTCAGGGACAGGAAATCAGCCCCAGCATTTT
CASSSSGTGNQPQHF
>-|TRBJ1-2|TRBV7-2|-
TGTGCCAGCAGCCTGGAATATTATGCCTATGGCTACACCTTC
CASSLEYYAYGYTF
>TRBD2|TRBJ2-7|TRBV6-5|-
TGTGCCAGCGCACTAGCGGGCTCCTACGAGCAGTACTTC
CASALAGSYEQYF
>TRBD1|TRBJ1-4|TRBV7-9|-
TGTGCCAGCAGCCGACAGGGAGTAATTCTGTTTTTT
CASSRQGVILFF
>-|TRBJ1-2|TRBV28|-
TGTGCCAGCAGTTTGAGCGGGCAGGACAGCAGTTATGGCTACACCTTC
CASSLSGQDSSYGYTF
>-|TRBJ1-1|TRBV5-8|-
TGTGCCAGCAGGCTGACTTTAGGGGGGGCCACTGAAGCTTTCTTT
CASRLTLGGATEAFF
>TRBD1|TRBJ1-4|TRBV5-8|-
TGTGCCAGCAGCTTGCGGACAGGGGGGCAAAAACTGTTTTTT
CASSLRTGGQKLFF
>TRBD1|TRBJ1-5|TRBV9|-
TGTGCCAGCAGCGGAGGACAGGAGAATCAGCCCCAGCATTTT
CASSGGQENQPQHF
>TRBD1|TRBJ1-2|TRBV2|-
TGTGCCAGCAAGGGTGAGGGGGACAGGGTGCGAGGCTACACCTTC
CASKGEGDRVRGYTF
>-|TRBJ1-3|TRBV6-6|once
TGTGCCGGCGGGGGGTACGGAAACACCATATATTTT
CAGGGYGNTIYF
>-|TRBJ1-5|TRBV3-1/TRBV3-2|-
TGTGCCAGCAGCCAAGAAAATCAGCCCCAGCATTTT
CASSQENQPQHF
>-|TRBJ1-2|TRBV3-1/TRBV3-2|-
TGTGCCAGCAGCCAAGCCCCTGGGACGGAACTTTACTATGGCTACACCTTC
CASSQAPGTELYYGYTF
>TRBD2|TRBJ2-3|TRBV5-4|-
TGTGCCAGCAGGTTAGCGGGGGGCAGCACAGATACGCAGTATTTT
CASRLAGGSTDTQYF
>TRBD1|TRBJ2-1|TRBV5-8|-
TGTGCCAGCAGCTCCGGACAGGGGGGCGATGAGCAGTTCTTC
CASSSGQGGDEQFF
>-|TRBJ2-5|TRBV5-1|-
TGCGCCAGCAGCTCGCAGGGGATTCAAGAGACCCAGTACTTC
CASSSQGIQETQYF
>TRBD2|TRBJ2-5|TRBV7-9|-
TGTGCCAGCAGCTTGACTAGCGGGGGGTTAGAGACCCAGTACTTC
CASSLTSGGLETQYF
>-|TRBJ1-1|TRBV29-1|-
TGCAGCGTCCGTCCCGGGTCCGAAGCTTTCTTT
CSVRPGSEAFF
>-|TRBJ2-3|TRBV14|once
TGTGCCAGCAGCCAAGGGGGGGGCACAGATACGCAGTATTTT
CASSQGGGTDTQYF
>TRBD1|TRBJ2-3|TRBV5-6|once
TGTGCCAGCAGCCGACAGGGGGTACCCACAGATACGCAGTATTTT
CASSRQGVPTDTQYF
>-|TRBJ1-6|TRBV5-1|-
TGCGCCAGCAGCTTGGTGACGGGAGATAATTCACCCCTCCACTTT
CASSLVTGDNSPLHF
>-|TRBJ1-2|TRBV29-1|-
TGCAGCGTTGAAAGGCGGGTTTATGGCTACACCTTC
CSVERRVYGYTF
>-|TRBJ1-1|TRBV2|once
TGTGCCAGGGAGGCCCTGAACGGAGCTTTCTTT
CAREALNGAFF
>TRBD1|TRBJ1-1|TRBV27|-
TGTGCCAGCAGACCCTCCGGGACAGGGCCCAAGAACACTGAAGCTTTCTTT
CASRPSGTGPKNTEAFF
>-|TRBJ1-2|TRBV3-1/TRBV3-2|-
TGTGCCAGCAGCCAAGGGAGAGAACGGAGACACGGCTACACCTTC
CASSQGRERRHGYTF
>TRBD2|TRBJ2-4|TRBV5-6|few
TGTGCCAGCAGCGACCAATCTAGCGGGGTGAGGCACATTCAGTACTTC
CASSDQSSGVRHIQYF
>-|TRBJ2-3|TRBV6-4|-
TGTGCCAGCAGTGACTATGGGGCAGATACGCAGTATTTT
CASSDYGADTQYF
>TRBD1|TRBJ1-2|TRBV19|-
TGTGCCAGCAAACCCCCGACAGGGTTCCATGGCTACACCTTC
CASKPPTGFHGYTF
>-|TRBJ2-7|TRBV7-9|-
TGTGCCAGCAGCTTGGAGCAGGGCAGGACCTACGAGCAGTACTTC
CASSLEQGRTYEQYF
>TRBD1|TRBJ1-1|TRBV6-5|-
TGTGCCAGCAGTTCCCCCCAGGGGGCGCGGAACACTGAAGCTTTCTTT
CASSSPQGARNTEAFF
>-|TRBJ2-1|TRBV15|-
TGTGCCACCAGCTTAGGGGGGAGCAGCTCCTACAATGAGCAGTTCTTC
CATSLGGSSSYNEQFF
>TRBD1|TRBJ1-2|TRBV9|once
TGTGCCAGCAGCGTAGGGACAGGGGCGACCGGCTACACCTTC
CASSVGTGATGYTF
>TRBD1|TRBJ1-5|TRBV5-8|-
TGTGCCAGCAGCCCAGGGGGGAAGGCCCAGCATTTT
CASSPGGKAQHF
>-|TRBJ2-1|TRBV27|-
TGTGCCAGCCCCCACAGGGATGGACCCTACAATGAGCAGTTCTTC
CASPHRDGPYNEQFF
>-|TRBJ2-3|TRBV28|-
TGTGCCAGCAGTCAGACAGCCACAGATACGCAGTATTTT
CASSQTATDTQYF